This is a list of T cell receptor beta chains from one sample in a study of Ad26.COV2.S vaccination and SARS-CoV-2 variants. Here immunoSEQ multiplex PCR was the method, and the copy in TCRdb shows in-frame clones only, minus some. Here the sample spans approximately 340,000 clones, around 92% being singletons. The sample in question was peripheral blood, obtained after recovery from COVID-19. The receptors come from a human donor who had recovered from COVID-19. Both conserved end residues are trimmed from each CDR3. A D gene is named only where the DNA matches it firmly.

d_gene	v_gene	j_gene	len	CDR3aa
TRBD1	TRBV9	TRBJ1-1	15	ASSVAGQTGGNTEAF
NA	TRBV6-1	TRBJ1-2	11	ASSDPNVYGYT
TRBD1	TRBV7-9	TRBJ2-7	13	ASSSETQGAYEQY
NA	TRBV11-2	TRBJ2-5	10	ASSSNRETQY
NA	TRBV6-4	TRBJ2-3	13	ASSVQRVSTDTQY
NA	TRBV7-2	TRBJ2-5	12	ASSSGRLQETQY
NA	TRBV19	TRBJ1-1	11	ASTRTSNTEAF
TRBD1	TRBV5-1	TRBJ2-1	14	ASSRQGFSYDNEQF
NA	TRBV20-1	TRBJ2-7	9	SVETGYEQY
TRBD1	TRBV5-1	TRBJ2-7	11	ASSVGTGYEQY
NA	TRBV4-1	TRBJ1-2	15	ASNDPPGASANYGYT
TRBD1	TRBV6-5	TRBJ1-1	11	ASGDRGNTEAF
NA	TRBV6-1	TRBJ1-2	13	ASSEEGGQSYGYT
NA	TRBV27	TRBJ1-5	11	ASRATGNQPQH
NA	TRBV7-2	TRBJ1-1	12	ASRTANLNTEAF
NA	TRBV6-5	TRBJ1-2	14	ASSYSEAGINYGYT
NA	TRBV5-1	TRBJ2-7	13	ASSKSRGQSYEQY